This T cell receptor beta chain stems from a study of cytotoxic CD8 clonotypes in ibrutinib-treated CLL. Whole-study context: The patients, some eleven relapsed/refractory and roughly 15 treatment-naive, included about 18 who were IGHV unmutated.

Sequencing used immunoSEQ multiplex PCR; TCRdb keeps in-frame clones, though not all of them. The table shows tens of thousands of clones, with approximately 90% occurring only once. Points from the study as a whole: Clonality went up at the time of ibrutinib response, stayed stable in sustained remission, and later dropped back toward its baseline level at progression. The study sampled sustained-remission and progressing patients at different times.

The V gene end was trimmed by 4 bases and the J gene end by 5 bases; junction bases not matched to a gene: 11. The CDR3 totals 15 residues. Germline lookup yields CDR1 SQVTM and CDR2 ANQGSEA. In regard to this clone: Its antigen is not identified.

Sequencing used PBMCs, obtained after 12 months of ibrutinib treatment. The source is a human donor with chronic lymphocytic leukemia. This chain connects TRBV29-1 to TRBJ2-7, with 10 bases aligning to TRBD1. CDR3 loop: CSVGLPTGGFNEQYF. In DNA, the CDR3 is TGCAGCGTTGGGCTTCCGACAGGGGGCTTCAACGAGCAGTACTTC.